This T cell receptor beta chain is drawn from a study of blood T cell repertoires in COVID-19. For the study at large: Samples of COVID-19 (acute and convalescent) were obtained from the United States, Italy and Spain. T cells, B-cell-depleted T cells, or PBMCs provided the cDNA or gDNA that served as material.

This clone was seen only once. This CDR3 is 15 amino acids long. Germline V gene data show CDR1 as SNHLY and CDR2 as FYNNEI. V shed 4 bases and J 7 bases; nucleotides not matched to a gene: 7. In the authors' workflow: Amplifying reference gene primers gave estimates of nucleated cell counts. Clones were sequenced by immunoSEQ multiplex PCR, and TCRdb holds only the in-frame ones, with some missing. That table furnishes V, J and clone size, whereas the DNA furnished D and trimming. Of fewer than 110,000 clones in the sample, around 90% were seen once. The sequence was obtained from a woman aged 55-69 years with acute or convalescent COVID-19. Material for sequencing was peripheral blood. The chain is built from TRBV2 and TRBJ2-1, with TRBD2 matching over 10 bases. The DNA for the CDR3 is TGTGCCAGCAGTGCTGCAGCGGGAGGGTGGAATGAGCAGTTCTTC. It specifies CASSAAAGGWNEQFF.